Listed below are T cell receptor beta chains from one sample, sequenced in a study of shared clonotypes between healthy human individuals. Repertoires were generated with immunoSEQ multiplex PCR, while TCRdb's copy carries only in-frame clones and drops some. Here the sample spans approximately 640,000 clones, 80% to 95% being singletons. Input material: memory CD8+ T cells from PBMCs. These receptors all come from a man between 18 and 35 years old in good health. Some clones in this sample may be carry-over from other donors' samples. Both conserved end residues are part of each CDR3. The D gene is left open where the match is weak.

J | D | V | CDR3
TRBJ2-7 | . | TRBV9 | CASSGGPPQPYEQYF
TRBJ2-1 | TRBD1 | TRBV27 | CASSVIVRGNEQFF
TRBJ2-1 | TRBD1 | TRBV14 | CASRDRDRNEQFF
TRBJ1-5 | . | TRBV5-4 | CASSSWDSNQPQHF
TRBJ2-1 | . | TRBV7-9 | CASSSSEQESLNEQFF
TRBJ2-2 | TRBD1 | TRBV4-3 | CASREGTGDPGELFF
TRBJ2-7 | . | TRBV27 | CASSLEGRGEQYF
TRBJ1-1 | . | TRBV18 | CASSPGTPNTEAFF
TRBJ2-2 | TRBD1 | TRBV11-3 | CASSGRGPNTGELFF
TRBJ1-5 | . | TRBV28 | CASSWIGENQPQHF
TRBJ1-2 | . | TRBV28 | CASSLVPRDNYGYTF
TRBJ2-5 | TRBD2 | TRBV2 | CASSGGLAGDETQYF
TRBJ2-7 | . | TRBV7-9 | CASSERTAEQYF
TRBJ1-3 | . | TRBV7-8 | CASSPSRTSGNTIYF
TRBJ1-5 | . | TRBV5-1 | CASSLGGGNNQPQHF
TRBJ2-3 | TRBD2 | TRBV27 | CASSLGRGGSDTQYF
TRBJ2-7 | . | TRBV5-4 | CASSLGRDSYEQYF
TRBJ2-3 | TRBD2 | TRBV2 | CASRTAGGMRNTQYF
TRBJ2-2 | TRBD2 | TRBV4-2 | CASSQRNTAGGYGGELFF
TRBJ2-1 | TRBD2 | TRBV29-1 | CSHPAGGNEQFF
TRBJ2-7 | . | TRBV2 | CASSEGPGASYEQYF
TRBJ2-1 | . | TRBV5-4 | CASSLVVGLDNEQFF
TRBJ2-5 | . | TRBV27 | CASSLEGPKTQYF
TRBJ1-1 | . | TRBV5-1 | CASSLGRTNEAFF
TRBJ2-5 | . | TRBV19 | CASSMGRGAETQYF
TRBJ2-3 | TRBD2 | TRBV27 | CASSLYPSGRDTQYF
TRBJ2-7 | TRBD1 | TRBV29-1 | CSVETGYYEQYF
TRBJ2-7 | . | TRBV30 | CAWHPRQFPSSYEQYF
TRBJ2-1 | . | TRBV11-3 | CASSRRGSDRNEQFF
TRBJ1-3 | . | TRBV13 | CASSLVGSSGNTIYF
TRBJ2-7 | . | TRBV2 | CASSEPRQAVHYEQYF
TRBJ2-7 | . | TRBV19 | CASSIQAGAYEQYF
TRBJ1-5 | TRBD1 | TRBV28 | CASSYDGQGVVHYQPQHF
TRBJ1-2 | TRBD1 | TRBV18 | CASSRDRGLQANYGYTF
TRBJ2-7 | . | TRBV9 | CASSVDGRGYEQYF
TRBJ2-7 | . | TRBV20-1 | CSARIYEQYF
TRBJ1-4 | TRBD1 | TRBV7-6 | CASSPGTGGRLVEKLFF
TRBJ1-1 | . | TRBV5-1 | CASSSLSPTPGSGTEAFF
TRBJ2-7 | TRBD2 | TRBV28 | CASSFGTSGYEQYF
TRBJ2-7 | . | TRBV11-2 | CASSLAYPNGYEQYF
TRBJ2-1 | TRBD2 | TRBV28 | CASSSAREALDYNEQFF
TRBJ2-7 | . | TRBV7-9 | CASSLETVAYEQYF
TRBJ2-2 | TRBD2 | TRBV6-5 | CASSYSASGNTGELFF
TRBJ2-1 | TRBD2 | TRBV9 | CASSVGLAGGNEQFF
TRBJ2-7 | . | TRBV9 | CASSVELSSYEQYF
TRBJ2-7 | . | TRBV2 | CASSELGLPYEQYF
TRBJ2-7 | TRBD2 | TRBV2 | CASSEAGASGEIYEQYF
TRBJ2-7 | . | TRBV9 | CASSVAGSEYEQYF
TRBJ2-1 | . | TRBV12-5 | CASGPAGQHNEQFF
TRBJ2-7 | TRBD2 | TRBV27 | CASSLDSGSSFEQYF
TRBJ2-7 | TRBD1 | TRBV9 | CASSAHHSGTDNSHEQYF
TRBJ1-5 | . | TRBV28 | CASSPRGISNQPQHF
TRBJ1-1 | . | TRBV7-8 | CASSPTSSGTEAFF
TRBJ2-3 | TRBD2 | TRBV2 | CASSENSAGEADTQYF
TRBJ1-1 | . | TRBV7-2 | CASSSRWGETEAFF
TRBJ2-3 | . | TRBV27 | CASSFSGASTDTQYF
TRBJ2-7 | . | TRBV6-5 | CASSAGHRTIEQYF
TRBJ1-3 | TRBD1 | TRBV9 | CASSGGQGYSGNTIYF
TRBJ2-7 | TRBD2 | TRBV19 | CASTPGRDSSYEQYF